This T cell receptor beta chain was obtained from a study of neurological immune-mediated disorders. Study-level points and caveats: The absence of any CDR3 amino acid sequence shared by expanded clones across subjects suggests that repertoires were private in all groups.

The time point here: technical triplicate 3. The cells used in sorted libraries, CD4+ or CD8+ T cells, numbered 900,000 to 1,000,000. Synthesis of cDNA was carried out by template-switch 5'RACE. The reaction used 10-nucleotide random UMIs. Per sequencing run, 15-18 subjects together gave over 170 million TCR-beta sequences. TCRdb re-derived calls from the 5' RACE reads in MiXCR, one entry per CDR3 protein. The sample includes 25,000 to 35,000 distinct CDR3 sequences, about a sixth of them seen just once. This clonotype has at least ten counts. Its antigen remains unknown. Deletions cut 0 bases from V and 9 bases from J, with 9 bases between. In germline, CDR1 is DFQATT, CDR2 SNEGSKA (reference sequence). The CDR3 is 12 amino acids.

This chain connects TRBV20-1 to TRBJ2-1; no firm D call. The TCR originated in a female donor with HTLV-1-associated myelopathy (HAM/TSP). The material sequenced was CD4+ T cells from blood. CDR3 DNA sequence: TGCAGTGCTAGAGATCTTGTTGGTGAGCAGTTCTTC. Amino acid sequence: CSARDLVGEQFF.